The 22 T cell receptor beta chains listed next were all sequenced from one sample in a study of spatial heterogeneity in lung cancer. Study findings and constraints: Mutation tallies in tumors tracked expanded intratumoral alpha and beta TCR counts.

These TCRs' antigens remain unknown. Specified time point: sample taken at primary tumor resection. TCRdb called the 5' RACE reads again in MiXCR, with one record for every CDR3 protein. The table shows fewer than 25,000 distinct CDR3 sequences, with about 4.3% occurring only once. Sequenced here: lung tumor tissue, sampled at surgery. These receptors were collected from a male donor with early-stage non-small cell lung cancer.

This clonotype has ten or more counts. J is TRBJ2-5 and V is TRBV18; D is undetermined. Germline CDR1 and CDR2: KGHSH and LQKENI. The CDR3 contains 15 residues. V gave up 3 bases and J gave up 6 bases, with 17 bases separating them. CDR3 sequence: CASSPPRTGPKTQYF. Here the CDR3 DNA reads TGTGCCAGCTCACCTCCCAGGACGGGTCCGAAGACCCAGTACTTC.

This clonotype came up many times. The chain carries TRBV2 and TRBJ1-1; D is unresolved. In germline, CDR1 is SNHLY, CDR2 FYNNEI. This CDR3 spans 13 amino acids. V shed 4 bases and J shed 7 bases, with 13 bases lying between them. CDR3 in amino acids: CASSVRASYEAFF. In DNA, the CDR3 is TGTGCCAGCAGTGTTAGGGCGTCTTATGAAGCTTTCTTT.

Many counts were recorded for this clonotype. This sequence joins TRBV6-5 and TRBJ2-7; 13 positions agree with TRBD2. Germline V lookup: CDR1 MNHEY, CDR2 SVGAGI. The CDR3 has 17 residues. Trimming at V came to 5 bases and at J to 6 bases, leaving 13 bases not matched to a gene. CDR3 sequence reads: CASSRTTSGGAKAEQYF. The CDR3 DNA sequence: TGTGCCAGCAGTCGAACCACTAGCGGGGGGGCCAAGGCCGAGCAGTACTTC.

This clonotype was recorded at least ten times. The chain joins TRBV10-3 to TRBJ2-3; 7 nucleotides match TRBD2. The germline V gene encodes CDR1 ENHRY and CDR2 SYGVKD. Losses at the gene ends were 3 bases for V and 2 bases for J; bases not matched to a gene: 8. The CDR3 covers 16 residues. The CDR3 sequence is CAISDPGGTITDTQYF. The CDR3 coding sequence is TGTGCCATCAGTGACCCCGGGGGGACTATCACAGATACGCAGTATTTT.

This clonotype is large within its sample. CDR3 residues: CAISESQGPQSEQYF. The CDR3 nucleotides read TGTGCCATCAGTGAGTCGCAAGGTCCCCAGTCCGAGCAGTACTTC. The chain links TRBV10-3 to TRBJ2-7; no clear D gene. Deletions cut 0 bases from V and 6 bases from J, with 15 bases between. The CDR3 spans 15 residues. Germline V gene data show CDR1 as ENHRY and CDR2 as SYGVKD.

This clonotype has ten or more counts. The chain carries TRBV28 and TRBJ2-7; 8 nucleotides match TRBD2. Trimming at V came to 3 bases and at J to 8 bases, leaving 3 bases not matched to a gene. The germline gives CDR1 MDHEN, CDR2 SYDVKM. The CDR3 runs to 12 residues. The CDR3 protein is CASSFGTRQQYF. CDR3 sequence (DNA): TGTGCCAGCAGTTTCGGGACTAGACAGCAGTACTTC.

This clonotype was seen many times. The V and J genes are TRBV10-3 and TRBJ2-5; D may be TRBD2 (6 bases). V was trimmed by 6 bases and J by 0 bases, leaving 14 bases between them. This CDR3 spans 15 amino acids. In germline, CDR1 is ENHRY, CDR2 SYGVKD. The CDR3: CAIRPSGPDQETQYF. CDR3 sequence (DNA): TGTGCCATCAGACCCAGCGGGCCCGACCAAGAGACCCAGTACTTC.

This clonotype was recorded at least ten times. The V call is TRBV20-1, the J call TRBJ1-5; D unclear. CDR1 and CDR2 from the germline V gene are DFQATT and SNEGSKA (reference sequence). V was shortened by 6 bases and J by 4 bases, with 13 bases between the two germline ends. The length of the CDR3 is 13 residues. CDR3 sequence (DNA): TGCAGTGCCGCCGTGGCAGCAAATCAGCCCCAGCATTTT. Protein product: CSAAVAANQPQHF.

This clonotype has at least ten counts. This chain joins TRBV7-2 and TRBJ1-4; 7 nucleotides match TRBD1. The CDR3 loop spans 14 amino acids. Germline CDR1 and CDR2: SGHTA and FQGNSA. The J segment lost 8 bases and the V segment lost 5 bases, leaving 8 bases of the junction unmatched. The DNA of the CDR3 is TGTGCCAGCAGCCGTAGGACAGGACAGGAAAAACTGTTTTTT. Residues: CASSRRTGQEKLFF.

This clonotype was counted at least ten times. The chain recombines TRBV29-1 with TRBJ2-1, with 8 bases identical to TRBD2. Looked up from germline, CDR1 is SQVTM and CDR2 is ANQGSEA. The CDR3 consists of 12 residues. Trimming at V came to 8 bases and at J to 9 bases, leaving 9 bases not matched to a gene. The CDR3: CSPPGGRGEQFF. CDR3 coding DNA: TGCAGCCCCCCGGGAGGGAGGGGTGAGCAGTTCTTC.

This clonotype was seen ten or more times. The V and J genes are TRBV6-5 and TRBJ2-7; perhaps D is TRBD1 or TRBD2 (6 bases each). Germline assignment: CDR1 MNHEY and CDR2 SVGAGI. Trimming took off 2 bases at V and 0 bases at J, with 11 bases between the two ends. The CDR3 loop spans 15 amino acids. CDR3 nucleotides: TGTGCCAGCAGTTACGGAGGGGGGCTCTCCTACGAGCAGTACTTC. Its protein product is CASSYGGGLSYEQYF.

This clonotype was counted many times. The J gene is TRBJ2-3, the V gene TRBV7-2; TRBD2 aligns across 8 bases. The germline CDR1 and CDR2 sequences are SGHTA and FQGNSA. CDR3 size: 14 residues. After removal of 4 bases from V and 1 base from J, the junction contained 1 base not matched to a gene. The CDR3: CASSWREGTDTQYF. The CDR3, as DNA: TGTGCCAGCAGCTGGCGGGAGGGCACAGATACGCAGTATTTT.

This clonotype appeared many times. CDR3: CASSPVTGELFF. As DNA, the CDR3 is TGTGCCAGCAGCCCAGTGACCGGGGAGCTGTTTTTT. The chain joins TRBV7-9 to TRBJ2-2; D call uncertain. The CDR3 runs to 12 residues. Trimming shortened V by 5 bases and J by 5 bases, and 6 bases separated the two germline ends. CDR1 and CDR2 from the germline V gene are SEHNR and FQNEAQ (reference sequence). Supplemented by reference TRBV7-9 and TRBJ2-2, the full variable domain reads DTGVSQNPRHKITKRGQNVTFRCDPISEHNRLYWYRQTLGQGPEFLTYFQNEAQLEKSRLLSDRFSAERPKGSFSTLEIQRTEQGDSAMYLCASSPVTGELFFGEGSRLTVL.

This clonotype was seen a few times. The rearrangement links TRBV11-1 to TRBJ1-1, with D perhaps matching TRBD1 (5 bases). The CDR3 has 17 amino acids. Germline CDR1 and CDR2: SGHAT and FQDESV (reference sequence). V lost 7 bases to trimming and J lost 3 bases, with 24 bases between them. The chain's CDR3 is CASTPFGGGLMDTEAFF. The CDR3 region has the DNA TGTGCCAGCACCCCCTTTGGCGGGGGGTTAATGGACACTGAAGCTTTCTTT.

The chain joins TRBV20-1 to TRBJ1-1, with D tentatively TRBD1 (5 bases). Germline CDR1 reads DFQATT; CDR2 reads SNEGSKA (reference sequence). V was shortened by 1 base and J by 7 bases, with 16 bases between the two germline ends. This CDR3 is built from 14 residues. CDR3 nucleotide sequence: TGCAGTGCTAGAGTATACTTCCGGGGGGATGAAGCTTTCTTT. It translates to CSARVYFRGDEAFF.

This clonotype came up many times. This CDR3 is CASSWTPEVKQAFF. Here the CDR3 DNA reads TGCGCCAGCAGCTGGACCCCTGAGGTGAAGCAAGCTTTCTTT. The chain links TRBV5-1 to TRBJ1-1; D is ambiguous. CDR1 is SGHRS, CDR2 YFSETQ, per germline. The CDR3 is 14 residues long. Trimming left V 3 bases short and J 9 bases short, with 18 bases between.

This clonotype has a count of ten or more. The J gene is TRBJ2-3, the V gene TRBV4-2, with 8 bases aligning to TRBD1. The length of the CDR3 is 14 residues. After removal of 5 bases from V and 6 bases from J, the junction contained 7 bases not matched to a gene. Germline V CDR1 and CDR2: LGHNA, YNFKEQ. The CDR3 bases are TGTGCCAGCAGCTCCCGGACAGGGAGGGATACGCAGTATTTT. This codes for CASSSRTGRDTQYF.

This clonotype was seen repeatedly, ten times or more. The junction differs from germline at one of its ends, possibly a read error. The V gene is TRBV30, the J gene TRBJ2-7; TRBD2 matches at 12 bases. CDR1 and CDR2 (germline): GTSNPN, SVGIG (reference sequence). This CDR3 is 16 amino acids long. CDR3 in DNA: TGTGTCTGGAGTGGCCATCCTAGCGGGGGGGCCGGTTCTCGGTACTTC. Protein sequence: CVWSGHPSGGAGSRYF. Based on the CDR3 plus reference TRBV30 and TRBJ2-7, the full variable domain is SQTIHQWPATLVQPVGSPLSLECTVEGTSNPNLYWYRQAAGRGLQLLFYSVGIGQISSEVPQNLSASRPQDRQFILSSKKLLLSDSGFYLCVWSGHPSGGAGSRYFGPGTRLTVT.

The chain is built from TRBV23-1 and TRBJ2-1, with a possible D match to TRBD2 (6 bases). TRBV23-1 is labeled an ORF, and its function is uncertain. The CDR3 length is 14 residues. Trimming took off 3 bases at V and 10 bases at J, with 16 bases between the two ends. The CDR3 nucleotides read TGCGCCAGCAGTCACAGCCAGTTCCGGGGGGAGCAGTTCTTC. Translation gives CASSHSQFRGEQFF.

This clonotype came up many times. The V call is TRBV12-3 or TRBV12-4, the J call TRBJ2-1; D is ambiguous. V dropped 5 bases and J dropped 5 bases, with 7 bases sitting between them. The CDR3 has 12 amino acids. Written as DNA, the CDR3 is TGTGCCAGCAGTCCCATCAACAATGAGCAGTTCTTC. It is translated as CASSPINNEQFF.

This clonotype has a count of ten or more. V usage is TRBV6-2 or TRBV6-3 and J usage is TRBJ2-6; D not certain. The CDR3 has 14 amino acids. The V end lost 8 bases, the J end lost 2 bases, and 10 bases lay between the germline ends. Germline CDR1 MNHEY, CDR2 SVGEGT. CDR3 protein: CASSQLPGANVLTF. The CDR3 DNA is TGTGCCAGCTCACAGTTACCTGGGGCCAACGTCCTGACTTTC.

In this sample, this clonotype turned up many times. This chain joins TRBV20-1 and TRBJ2-6, with D unclear. The CDR3 runs 14 residues. Germline values: CDR1 DFQATT, CDR2 SNEGSKA (reference sequence). V lost 5 bases and J 4 bases, leaving 12 bases between the germline ends. CDR3 protein: CSAPRRAGANVLTF. The CDR3 nucleotides are TGCAGTGCTCCCCGACGAGCCGGGGCCAACGTCCTGACTTTC.